The next 11 T cell receptor beta chains were all read from a single sample in a study of blood T cell repertoires in COVID-19. Sequenced by immunoSEQ multiplex PCR; TCRdb stores in-frame clones only, minus some. The profile shows about 170,000 clones, approximately 90% of them singletons. Sequenced: peripheral blood. These receptor sequences come from a man in his forties or fifties who had recovered from COVID-19.

J is TRBJ1-5 and V is TRBV10-3; D ambiguous. This CDR3 spans 13 amino acids. V lost 4 bases, J lost 3 bases, and 7 bases lay in between. Germline CDR1 and CDR2: ENHRY and SYGVKD. CDR3 sequence reads: CAISAGINQPQHF. In DNA form, the CDR3 reads TGTGCCATCAGTGCGGGGATCAATCAGCCCCAGCATTTT.

V and J are TRBV10-3 and TRBJ1-2; no definite D call. V was cut by 1 base and J by 4 bases, with 13 bases left in between. CDR3 size: 15 residues. From germline, CDR1 is ENHRY and CDR2 SYGVKD. The CDR3 spells CAISEYPGRGYGYTF. The CDR3 nucleotides are TGTGCCATCAGTGAGTATCCGGGAAGAGGCTATGGCTACACCTTC.

This clone was seen once. The chain is built from TRBV18 and TRBJ1-6; 8 bases line up with TRBD1. In germline, CDR1 is KGHSH, CDR2 LQKENI. The CDR3 runs 15 residues. Trimming cost V 0 bases and J 6 bases; bases outside gene matches: 1. The CDR3 loop reads CASSPPTGVNSPLHF. DNA for the CDR3: TGTGCCAGCTCACCACCGACAGGGGTTAATTCACCCCTCCACTTT. Drawing the rest from reference TRBV18 and TRBJ1-6, the complete variable domain is NAGVMQNPRHLVRRRGQEARLRCSPMKGHSHVYWYRQLPEEGLKFMVYLQKENIIDESGMPKERFSAEFPKEGPSILRIQQVVRGDSAAYFCASSPPTGVNSPLHFGNGTRLTVT.

The V call is TRBV19, the J call TRBJ2-7; 11 bases line up with TRBD2. The V and J ends lost 9 bases and 4 bases, in that order; junction bases with no gene match: 8. The CDR3 has 14 amino acids. Germline CDR1 and CDR2: LNHDA and SQIVND (reference sequence). DNA for the CDR3: TGTGCCAGACGTACGACTAGCGGGGCATACGAGCAGTACTTC. This gives the protein CARRTTSGAYEQYF.

V is TRBV2 and J is TRBJ1-1; D unresolved. The V gene's germline CDR1 is SNHLY and CDR2 FYNNEI. Trimming took off 5 bases at V and 8 bases at J, with 12 bases between the two ends. The CDR3 totals 12 residues. The CDR3 sequence: CASSPWRREAFF. The DNA for the CDR3 is TGTGCCAGCAGTCCCTGGAGGAGGGAAGCTTTCTTT.

CDR3 amino acids: CASSIGLAGGPNTGELFF. CDR3 bases: TGTGCCAGTAGTATTGGTTTAGCGGGAGGGCCAAACACCGGGGAGCTGTTTTTT. V gene TRBV19 combines with J gene TRBJ2-2; 11 bases align to TRBD2. The V and J ends lost 3 bases and 2 bases, in that order; junction bases with no gene match: 8. CDR3 length: 18 residues. The germline V gene encodes CDR1 LNHDA and CDR2 SQIVND (reference sequence).

The chain recombines TRBV10-1 with TRBJ2-1, with TRBD1 matching 10 bases. V was pared by 4 bases and J by 1 base, with 1 base of the junction left unmatched. The CDR3 contains 15 residues. Germline V gene data show CDR1 as WNHNN and CDR2 as SYGVQD (reference sequence). The CDR3 loop reads CASSGQGASYNEQFF. For the CDR3, the DNA is TGCGCCAGCAGTGGACAGGGGGCTTCCTACAATGAGCAGTTCTTC.

The DNA of the CDR3 is TGTGCCAGCAGCCAAGGGGCTAGCGGGAGTTACTACGAGCAGTACTTC. It is translated as CASSQGASGSYYEQYF. The chain links TRBV3-1 (or the pseudogene TRBV3-2) to TRBJ2-7; 10 nucleotides align to TRBD2. J lost 3 bases, V lost 1 base, and 6 bases had no gene match. The CDR3 runs 16 residues. The germline CDR1 and CDR2 sequences are LGHDT and YNNKEL (reference sequence).

This chain links TRBV5-4 with TRBJ2-3; D is ambiguous. The CDR3 is 15 residues long. V was cut by 6 bases and J by 1 base, with 15 bases left in between. Germline CDR1 is SGHNT and CDR2 is YYREEE (reference sequence). The CDR3 loop is CASINLVDGTDTQYF. CDR3 DNA: TGTGCCAGCATAAACCTAGTCGACGGCACAGATACGCAGTATTTT.

This clone was seen just once. J is TRBJ2-3 and V is TRBV5-1; 7 nucleotides line up with TRBD2. Germline trimming cut 2 bases from V and 1 base from J; bases unmatched to any gene: 4. The CDR3 runs 15 residues. Germline V gives CDR1 SGHRS, CDR2 YFSETQ. CDR3 coding DNA: TGCGCCAGCAGCTTTGGAACTAGCGGCACAGATACGCAGTATTTT. This gives the protein CASSFGTSGTDTQYF.

Remarks on this clone: This same CDR3 is encoded by further DNA sequences in the sample. This chain joins TRBV19 and TRBJ1-2, with D uncertain. The CDR3 loop spans 12 amino acids. V was trimmed by 5 bases and J by 8 bases, leaving 12 bases between them. Germline V lookup: CDR1 LNHDA, CDR2 SQIVND (reference sequence). This chain's CDR3 is CASSLTGIGYTF. In DNA, the CDR3 is TGTGCCAGTAGTTTGACGGGGATCGGCTACACCTTC.